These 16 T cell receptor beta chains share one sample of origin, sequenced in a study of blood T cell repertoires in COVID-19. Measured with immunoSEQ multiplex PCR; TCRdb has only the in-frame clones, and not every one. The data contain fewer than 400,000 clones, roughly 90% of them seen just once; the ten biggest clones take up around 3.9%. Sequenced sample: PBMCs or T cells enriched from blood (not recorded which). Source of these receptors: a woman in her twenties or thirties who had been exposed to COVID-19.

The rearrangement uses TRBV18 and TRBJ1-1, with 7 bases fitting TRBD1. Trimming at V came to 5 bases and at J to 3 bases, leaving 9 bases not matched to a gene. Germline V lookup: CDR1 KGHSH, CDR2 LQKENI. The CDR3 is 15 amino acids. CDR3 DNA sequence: TGTGCCAGCTCATCGCGACAGGGCCGCGACACTGAAGCTTTCTTT. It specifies CASSSRQGRDTEAFF. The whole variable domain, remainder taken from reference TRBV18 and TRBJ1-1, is NAGVMQNPRHLVRRRGQEARLRCSPMKGHSHVYWYRQLPEEGLKFMVYLQKENIIDESGMPKERFSAEFPKEGPSILRIQQVVRGDSAAYFCASSSRQGRDTEAFFGQGTRLTVV.

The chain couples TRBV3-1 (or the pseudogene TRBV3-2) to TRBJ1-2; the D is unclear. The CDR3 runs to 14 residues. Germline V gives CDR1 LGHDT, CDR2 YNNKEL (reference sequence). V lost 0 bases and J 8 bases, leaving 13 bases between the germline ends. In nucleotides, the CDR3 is TGTGCCAGCAGCCAAGATCCTTCCGCGGGGGGCTACACCTTC. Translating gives CASSQDPSAGGYTF.

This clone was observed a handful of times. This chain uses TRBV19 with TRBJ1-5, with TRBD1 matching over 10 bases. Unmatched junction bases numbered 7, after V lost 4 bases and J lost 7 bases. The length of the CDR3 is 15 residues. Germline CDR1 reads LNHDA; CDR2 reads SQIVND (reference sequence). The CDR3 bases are TGTGCCAGTAGTAGGAGACAGGGGGCAGGGCAGCCCCAGCATTTT. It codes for CASSRRQGAGQPQHF.

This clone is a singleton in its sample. Here the CDR3 reads CATAGQGNEKLFF. CDR3 bases: TGTGCCACCGCGGGACAGGGGAATGAAAAACTGTTTTTT. The V and J genes are TRBV10-3 and TRBJ1-4, with 10 bases aligning to TRBD1. Trimming at V came to 10 bases and at J to 5 bases, leaving 4 bases not matched to a gene. The CDR3 is 13 amino acids. Germline V gene sequence: CDR1 ENHRY, CDR2 SYGVKD.

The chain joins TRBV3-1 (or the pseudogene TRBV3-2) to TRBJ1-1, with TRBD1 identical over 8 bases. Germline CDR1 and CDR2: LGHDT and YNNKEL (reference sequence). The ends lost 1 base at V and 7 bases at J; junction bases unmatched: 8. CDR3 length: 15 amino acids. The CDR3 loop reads CASSQVGRGRIEAFF. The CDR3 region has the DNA TGTGCCAGCAGCCAAGTAGGCAGGGGGCGCATTGAAGCTTTCTTT.

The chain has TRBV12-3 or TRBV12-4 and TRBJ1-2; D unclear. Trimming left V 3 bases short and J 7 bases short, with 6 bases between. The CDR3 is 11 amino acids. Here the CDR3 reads CASSLRAGYTF. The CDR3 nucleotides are TGTGCCAGCAGTTTGAGGGCTGGCTACACCTTC.

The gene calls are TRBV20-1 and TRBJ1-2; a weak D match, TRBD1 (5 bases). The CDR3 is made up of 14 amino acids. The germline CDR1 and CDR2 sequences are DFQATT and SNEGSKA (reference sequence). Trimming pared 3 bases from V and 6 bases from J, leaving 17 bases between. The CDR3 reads CSASFWQGGDGYTF. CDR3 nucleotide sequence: TGCAGTGCTAGTTTTTGGCAGGGAGGAGATGGCTACACCTTC.

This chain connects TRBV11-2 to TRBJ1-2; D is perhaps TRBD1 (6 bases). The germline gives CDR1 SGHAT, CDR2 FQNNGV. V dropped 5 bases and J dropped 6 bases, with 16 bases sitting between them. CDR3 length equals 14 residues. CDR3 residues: CASSLFSGVDGYTF. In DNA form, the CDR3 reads TGTGCCAGCAGCCTTTTTTCAGGGGTGGATGGCTACACCTTC.

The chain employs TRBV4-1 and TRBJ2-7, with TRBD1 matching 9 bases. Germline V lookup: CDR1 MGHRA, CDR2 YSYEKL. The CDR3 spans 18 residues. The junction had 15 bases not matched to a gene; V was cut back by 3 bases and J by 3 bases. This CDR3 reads CASSHLTTGTGILYEQYF. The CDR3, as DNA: TGCGCCAGCAGCCATCTCACCACCGGGACAGGGATTCTCTACGAGCAGTACTTC.

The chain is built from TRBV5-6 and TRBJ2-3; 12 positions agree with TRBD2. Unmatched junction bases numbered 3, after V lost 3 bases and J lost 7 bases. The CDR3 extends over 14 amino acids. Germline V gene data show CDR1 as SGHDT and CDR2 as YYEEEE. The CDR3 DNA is TGTGCCAGCAGCTCGACTAGCGGGGGAAATACGCAGTATTTT. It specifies CASSSTSGGNTQYF. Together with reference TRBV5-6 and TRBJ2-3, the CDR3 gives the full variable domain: DAGVTQSPTHLIKTRGQQVTLRCSPKSGHDTVSWYQQALGQGPQFIFQYYEEEERQRGNFPDRFSGHQFPNYSSELNVNALLLGDSALYLCASSSTSGGNTQYFGPGTRLTVL.

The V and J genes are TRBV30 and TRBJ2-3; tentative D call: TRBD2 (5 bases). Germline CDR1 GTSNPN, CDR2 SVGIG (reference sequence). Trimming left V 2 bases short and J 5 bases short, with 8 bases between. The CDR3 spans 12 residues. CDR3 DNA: TGTGCCTGGAGTAAAGCGGTAGATACGCAGTATTTT. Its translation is CAWSKAVDTQYF.

The DNA for the CDR3 is TGTGCCAGCAGTGATGTGGGGACACTTGCTGGAAACACCATATATTTT. Its protein is CASSDVGTLAGNTIYF. V usage is TRBV2 and J usage is TRBJ1-3; tentative D call: TRBD1 (6 bases). With 3 bases removed from V and 2 bases from J, the gap between germline ends came to 14 bases. The CDR3 has 16 amino acids. The germline CDR1 and CDR2 sequences are SNHLY and FYNNEI.

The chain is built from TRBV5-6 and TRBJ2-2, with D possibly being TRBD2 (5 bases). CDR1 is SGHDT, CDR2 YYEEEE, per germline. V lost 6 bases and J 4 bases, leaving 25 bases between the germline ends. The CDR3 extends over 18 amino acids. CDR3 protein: CASTRLAWFMGSTGELFF. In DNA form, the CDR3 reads TGTGCCAGCACCAGATTAGCTTGGTTTATGGGGAGCACCGGGGAGCTGTTTTTT. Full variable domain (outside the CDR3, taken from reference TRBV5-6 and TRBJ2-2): DAGVTQSPTHLIKTRGQQVTLRCSPKSGHDTVSWYQQALGQGPQFIFQYYEEEERQRGNFPDRFSGHQFPNYSSELNVNALLLGDSALYLCASTRLAWFMGSTGELFFGEGSRLTVL.

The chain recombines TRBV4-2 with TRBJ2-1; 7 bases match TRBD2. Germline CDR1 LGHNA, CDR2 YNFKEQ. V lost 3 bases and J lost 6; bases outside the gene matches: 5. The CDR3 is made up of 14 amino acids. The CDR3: CASSQPWGGNEQFF. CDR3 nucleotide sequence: TGTGCCAGCAGCCAGCCCTGGGGGGGCAATGAGCAGTTCTTC.

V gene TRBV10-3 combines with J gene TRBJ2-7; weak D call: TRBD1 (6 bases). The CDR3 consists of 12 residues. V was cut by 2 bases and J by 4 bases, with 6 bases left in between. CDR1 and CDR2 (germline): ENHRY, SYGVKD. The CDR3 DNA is TGTGCCATCAGTGAGGGACAGTACGAGCAGTACTTC. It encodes CAISEGQYEQYF.

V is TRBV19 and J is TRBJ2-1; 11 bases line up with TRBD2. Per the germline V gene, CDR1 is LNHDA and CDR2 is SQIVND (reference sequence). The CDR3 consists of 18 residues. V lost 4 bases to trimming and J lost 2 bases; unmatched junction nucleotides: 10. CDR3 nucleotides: TGTGCCAGTAGTACCATCCTTGGTAGCGGGGGGGCCTACAATGAGCAGTTCTTC. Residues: CASSTILGSGGAYNEQFF.